The sequence of this TCR beta chain was determined in a study of OX40 agonist ivuxolimab in advanced cancers. Overall study context: Patients were given ivuxolimab, an antibody that agonizes OX40 (CD134). In three patients, partial responses were observed, one with hepatocellular carcinoma and two with cutaneous melanoma.

Sequenced by immunoSEQ multiplex PCR; TCRdb stores in-frame clones only, minus some. The table includes around 69,000 clones, roughly nine tenths detected once. Turning to this clone: What it binds is unknown.

V lost 3 bases, J lost 2 bases, and 2 bases stayed unmatched. Germline lookup yields CDR1 LNHDA and CDR2 SQIVND (reference sequence). The CDR3 spans 15 residues. Overall study findings and caveats: Low levels of normalized T-cell clonal expansion also appeared in some nonresponders. Circulating CD4+ and CD8+ T cells showed clonal expansion by week 6 at 0.1 to 3.0 mg/kg.

This clonotype originated in an adult with an advanced solid tumor such as melanoma, head and neck, liver or kidney cancer. This rearrangement joins TRBV19 to TRBJ2-7; TRBD1 matches 12 bases. Sequenced here: CD4+ or CD8+ T cells sorted from blood, sampled in a trial of the OX40 agonist ivuxolimab. The chain's CDR3 is CASSIGTGGTYEQYF. The DNA for the CDR3 is TGTGCCAGTAGTATTGGGACAGGGGGCACCTACGAGCAGTACTTC.